Detailed here is one TCR beta chain. The antigen remains unidentified. The length of the CDR3 is 15 residues. The V and J ends lost 3 bases and 7 bases respectively, with 13 bases between them. CDR1 and CDR2 from the germline V gene are SGHTA and FQGNSA. Extraction of RNA preceded its reverse transcription into cDNA, which served as the sequencing template. The method was immunoSEQ multiplex PCR; TCRdb's version includes in-frame clones alone and lacks a portion of them. The data show some 160,000 clones, about three fifths seen once. These data are taken from a study of CD8+ T cells in alopecia areata. Study-level results: The study found that many expanded lesional clones persisted in scalp and blood during tofacitinib. Affected lesional scalp, above all in alopecia totalis/universalis, was more clonal than normal scalp.

Treatment of the sample: oral pan-JAK inhibitor, 5-10 mg twice daily. The TCR comes from a human donor with alopecia areata. The sequencing used CD4+ T cells sorted from blood, collected at week 4, from a patient treated with tofacitinib. The chain joins TRBV7-2 to TRBJ1-6; D perhaps matches TRBD1 (5 bases). The CDR3 coding sequence is TGTGCCAGCAGCTTCAGGAGCCAGGGAAATTCACCCCTCCACTTT. Translation: CASSFRSQGNSPLHF. The complete variable domain, with remaining parts taken from reference TRBV7-2 and TRBJ1-6, reads GAGVSQSPSNKVTEKGKDVELRCDPISGHTALYWYRQSLGQGLEFLIYFQGNSAPDKSGLPSDRFSAERTGGSVSTLTIQRTQQEDSAVYLCASSFRSQGNSPLHFGNGTRLTVT.